The present T cell receptor (beta chain) was sequenced within a study of blood T cell repertoires in COVID-19. Here immunoSEQ multiplex PCR was the method, and the copy in TCRdb shows in-frame clones only, minus some. The sample lists 300,000 to 400,000 clones, 80% to 90% occurring once. V gave up 0 bases and J gave up 10 bases; unmatched junction bases: 8. The germline CDR1 and CDR2 sequences are SGHVS and FNYEAQ. CDR3 length: 16 amino acids. Sequencing used PBMCs or T cells enriched from blood (not recorded which). V and J are TRBV7-6 and TRBJ2-1, with TRBD2 matching 11 bases. This TCR came from a woman in her 40s with acute COVID-19. The CDR3 sequence is CASSLAGLAGGGEQFF. Here the CDR3 DNA reads TGTGCCAGCAGCTTAGCGGGGCTAGCGGGAGGAGGCGAGCAGTTCTTC.